Reported below is one T cell receptor (beta chain). The antigen remains unidentified. The germline CDR1 and CDR2 sequences are MGHDK and SYGVNS. V was clipped by 6 bases and J by 5 bases, with 13 bases between them. The CDR3 length is 14 residues. TCRdb itself ran the multiplex PCR reads through MiXCR, one entry per CDR3 protein. The sample lists some 52,000 distinct CDR3 sequences, roughly 40% occurring once. This specimen belongs to a study of breast tumors, draining lymph nodes, adjacent tissues. Study-level findings and limits: The data were judged consistent with most tumor T cells coming from lymph node and expanding in tumor. Compared with lymph nodes, tumors were less diverse; compared with nontumor tissue, more. Tumor T cell lymph node origin was a supported hypothesis, not proven. Tumor and nontumor repertoires were significantly more similar in luminal-like than in basal-like breast cancer.

The rearrangement uses TRBV25-1 and TRBJ2-2, with a tentative D call TRBD2 (7 bases). This TCR came from a female donor with breast cancer. Some clones in this sample may be carry-over from other donors' samples. The sequencing sample was made of breast tumor tissue. In DNA, the CDR3 is TGTGCCAGCAGGCGGGGGCAGGGGACCGGGGAGCTGTTTTTT. Encoded protein: CASRRGQGTGELFF.